The rows below give T cell receptor beta chains drawn from one sample of a study of CXCR3-negative and CXCR3-positive naive CD8 T cells. TCRdb derives one entry per CDR3 protein from the 5' RACE reads, leaving out DNA. This sample's table has 55,000 to 70,000 distinct CDR3 sequences. Material: memory CD8+ T cells from blood. The receptors originated from a human donor in good health. Some clones in this sample may be carry-over from other donors' samples. Both conserved end residues are part of each CDR3. Each record gives: J gene, CDR3 length, V gene, CDR3 protein.

J gene: TRBJ2-1; CDR3 length: 13; V gene: TRBV7-3; CDR3 protein: CASSTIPGDEQFF
J gene: TRBJ1-1; CDR3 length: 15; V gene: TRBV7-3; CDR3 protein: CASSWTGGRDTEAFF
J gene: TRBJ2-2; CDR3 length: 15; V gene: TRBV29-1; CDR3 protein: CSVSGLAGGFGELFF
J gene: TRBJ1-2; CDR3 length: 15; V gene: TRBV4-3; CDR3 protein: CASSQDFAMGYGYTF
J gene: TRBJ2-2; CDR3 length: 13; V gene: TRBV6-4; CDR3 protein: CASSGTTTGELFF
J gene: TRBJ1-5; CDR3 length: 16; V gene: TRBV20-1; CDR3 protein: CSARASEGGDYQPQHF
J gene: TRBJ2-3; CDR3 length: 15; V gene: TRBV7-3; CDR3 protein: CASSYGLAGYDTQYF
J gene: TRBJ2-3; CDR3 length: 16; V gene: TRBV28; CDR3 protein: CASSLTSGGASDTQYF
J gene: TRBJ2-1; CDR3 length: 16; V gene: TRBV7-8; CDR3 protein: CASSPTSGRGFNEQFF
J gene: TRBJ2-2; CDR3 length: 14; V gene: TRBV29-1; CDR3 protein: CSAGTGDYTGELFF
J gene: TRBJ1-2; CDR3 length: 16; V gene: TRBV18; CDR3 protein: CASSPPGQGDFDGYTF
J gene: TRBJ2-2; CDR3 length: 12; V gene: TRBV12-3/TRBV12-4; CDR3 protein: CASIRGPGELFF
J gene: TRBJ2-7; CDR3 length: 16; V gene: TRBV9; CDR3 protein: CASSPASGTASYEQYF
J gene: TRBJ1-1; CDR3 length: 13; V gene: TRBV6-4; CDR3 protein: CASSDRDNTEAFF
J gene: TRBJ1-1; CDR3 length: 15; V gene: TRBV4-3; CDR3 protein: CASSQDSRENTEAFF
J gene: TRBJ2-1; CDR3 length: 13; V gene: TRBV7-9; CDR3 protein: CASSPPRGNEQFF
J gene: TRBJ2-1; CDR3 length: 13; V gene: TRBV30; CDR3 protein: CAWSGAMGDEQFF
J gene: TRBJ1-4; CDR3 length: 16; V gene: TRBV6-6; CDR3 protein: CASSYPTGGPPEKLFF
J gene: TRBJ2-1; CDR3 length: 14; V gene: TRBV21-1; CDR3 protein: CASSKEGRSDEQFF
J gene: TRBJ2-1; CDR3 length: 17; V gene: TRBV5-4; CDR3 protein: CASSPSKTRGRVKEQFF
J gene: TRBJ2-7; CDR3 length: 14; V gene: TRBV28; CDR3 protein: CASSVLAGLEEQYF
J gene: TRBJ1-5; CDR3 length: 14; V gene: TRBV20-1; CDR3 protein: CSAQGTGGAQPQHF
J gene: TRBJ1-5; CDR3 length: 15; V gene: TRBV2; CDR3 protein: CASRSWVGRNQPQHF
J gene: TRBJ1-1; CDR3 length: 12; V gene: TRBV29-1; CDR3 protein: CSVGQGDTEAFF
J gene: TRBJ2-2; CDR3 length: 14; V gene: TRBV7-7; CDR3 protein: CASSPTSSIGELFF
J gene: TRBJ2-7; CDR3 length: 13; V gene: TRBV4-3; CDR3 protein: CASSQDRYYEQYF
J gene: TRBJ2-5; CDR3 length: 14; V gene: TRBV7-9; CDR3 protein: CASSLVTVQETQYF
J gene: TRBJ1-2; CDR3 length: 15; V gene: TRBV29-1; CDR3 protein: CSVEEGAGALYGYTF
J gene: TRBJ1-1; CDR3 length: 15; V gene: TRBV2; CDR3 protein: CASSPGQGSNTEAFF
J gene: TRBJ1-1; CDR3 length: 12; V gene: TRBV28; CDR3 protein: CASSGTNTEAFF
J gene: TRBJ1-1; CDR3 length: 13; V gene: TRBV20-1; CDR3 protein: CSASGQLNTEAFF
J gene: TRBJ2-7; CDR3 length: 15; V gene: TRBV28; CDR3 protein: CASSAGTGLTYEQYF
J gene: TRBJ2-5; CDR3 length: 17; V gene: TRBV28; CDR3 protein: CASSLVGAGANRGTQYF
J gene: TRBJ2-7; CDR3 length: 14; V gene: TRBV20-1; CDR3 protein: CSARDPDRDYEQYF
J gene: TRBJ1-2; CDR3 length: 14; V gene: TRBV27; CDR3 protein: CASRDRGRPNGYTF
J gene: TRBJ1-1; CDR3 length: 13; V gene: TRBV14; CDR3 protein: CASSQWSGAEAFF
J gene: TRBJ2-5; CDR3 length: 17; V gene: TRBV12-3/TRBV12-4; CDR3 protein: CASSGAARPLVTETQYF
J gene: TRBJ1-5; CDR3 length: 14; V gene: TRBV12-3/TRBV12-4; CDR3 protein: CASSPGGLNQPQHF
J gene: TRBJ2-2; CDR3 length: 16; V gene: TRBV9; CDR3 protein: CASSDSATTNTGELFF
J gene: TRBJ2-7; CDR3 length: 14; V gene: TRBV11-2; CDR3 protein: CASRRDSNSYEQYF
J gene: TRBJ2-1; CDR3 length: 15; V gene: TRBV7-6; CDR3 protein: CASSLFPSGGNEQFF
J gene: TRBJ2-3; CDR3 length: 13; V gene: TRBV9; CDR3 protein: CASSAGTADTQYF
J gene: TRBJ2-3; CDR3 length: 15; V gene: TRBV19; CDR3 protein: CASSPTVSPADTQYF
J gene: TRBJ2-1; CDR3 length: 13; V gene: TRBV20-1; CDR3 protein: CSARVATANEQFF
J gene: TRBJ2-7; CDR3 length: 14; V gene: TRBV9; CDR3 protein: CASSPGQGTVEQYF
J gene: TRBJ2-7; CDR3 length: 14; V gene: TRBV6-2/TRBV6-3; CDR3 protein: CASSPTGGTYEQYF
J gene: TRBJ2-1; CDR3 length: 15; V gene: TRBV3-1; CDR3 protein: CASSQGLAGAAEQFF
J gene: TRBJ2-3; CDR3 length: 18; V gene: TRBV28; CDR3 protein: CASSSRDYLTKDTDTQYF
J gene: TRBJ1-1; CDR3 length: 14; V gene: TRBV28; CDR3 protein: CASSSRGENTEAFF
J gene: TRBJ2-7; CDR3 length: 14; V gene: TRBV20-1; CDR3 protein: CSASSGTSSYEQYF
J gene: TRBJ1-1; CDR3 length: 14; V gene: TRBV4-2; CDR3 protein: CASSQGTDSAEAFF
J gene: TRBJ2-7; CDR3 length: 13; V gene: TRBV29-1; CDR3 protein: CSANTGQGYEQYF
J gene: TRBJ1-2; CDR3 length: 17; V gene: TRBV12-3/TRBV12-4; CDR3 protein: CASSYSHRVDRGEGYTF
J gene: TRBJ2-3; CDR3 length: 12; V gene: TRBV5-1; CDR3 protein: CASRIAADTQYF
J gene: TRBJ2-6; CDR3 length: 18; V gene: TRBV7-2; CDR3 protein: CASSFLRGPSSGANVLTF